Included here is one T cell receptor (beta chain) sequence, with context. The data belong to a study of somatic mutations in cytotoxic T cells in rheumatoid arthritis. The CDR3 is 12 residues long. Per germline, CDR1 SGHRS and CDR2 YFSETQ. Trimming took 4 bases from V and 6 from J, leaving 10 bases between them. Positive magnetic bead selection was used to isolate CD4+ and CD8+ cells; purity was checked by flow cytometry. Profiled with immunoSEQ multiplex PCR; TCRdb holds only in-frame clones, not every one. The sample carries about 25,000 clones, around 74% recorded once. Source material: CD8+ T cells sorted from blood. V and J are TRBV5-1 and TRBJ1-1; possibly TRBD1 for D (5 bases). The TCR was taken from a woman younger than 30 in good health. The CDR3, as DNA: TGCGCCAGCAGCCTAGGGGCGGCTGAAGCTTTCTTT. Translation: CASSLGAAEAFF.